The rows below give T cell receptor beta chains drawn from one sample of a study of tumor-infiltrating lymphocytes in localized non-small cell lung cancer. Using immunoSEQ multiplex PCR, the repertoire was profiled, and TCRdb retains in-frame clones only, with some absent. The sample lists about 16,000 clones; 55% to 75% were seen once. The sample taken for sequencing was lung tumor tissue. The receptors originated from a human donor with non-small cell lung cancer. The CDR3 runs from the conserved cysteine through the conserved F or W. A D gene is named only where the DNA matches it firmly. The size field is filled for only some rows; it gives once, few, many or a size class.

D gene	V gene	clone size	J gene	CDR3 DNA	CDR3 protein
-	TRBV5-6	once	TRBJ2-1	TGTGCCAGCAGGCTGGAGGGGGAGCAGTTCTTC	CASRLEGEQFF
-	TRBV7-9	once	TRBJ1-2	TGTGCCAGCAGCCCCCCTGGAGGCAGCGGCTACACCTTC	CASSPPGGSGYTF
-	TRBV25-1	-	TRBJ1-1	TGTGCCAGCAGAGGACTTGCCGGGGTGGGCACTGAAGCTTTCTTT	CASRGLAGVGTEAFF
-	TRBV7-9	few	TRBJ1-1	TGTGCCAGCAGCACCCACAGGGCGGGGGACACTGAAGCTTTCTTT	CASSTHRAGDTEAFF
-	TRBV6-5	medium-sized	TRBJ1-1	TGTGCCACGGGACCCAACACTGAAGCTTTCTTT	CATGPNTEAFF
-	TRBV5-6	few	TRBJ1-1	TGTGCCAGCAGCTTGGCGGGGCAGTTCTACACTGAAGCTTTCTTT	CASSLAGQFYTEAFF
-	TRBV19	-	TRBJ2-1	TGTGCCAGTCTGTCCGCGGGTGGGGCCAATGAGCAGTTCTTC	CASLSAGGANEQFF
TRBD2	TRBV7-2	-	TRBJ2-2	TGTGCCAGCAGTAGAGGACTAGCTACCGGGGAGCTGTTTTTT	CASSRGLATGELFF
TRBD2	TRBV28	-	TRBJ2-7	TGTGCCAGCAGTTTAATTCCACTAGCGGGAACCGAGCAGTACTTC	CASSLIPLAGTEQYF
-	TRBV6-6	-	TRBJ1-5	TGTGCCGGCAGTACCTACAGGGACCAGCCCCAGCATTTT	CAGSTYRDQPQHF
TRBD1	TRBV30	medium-sized	TRBJ2-7	TGTGCCTATACTGGGACAGCCAAATCCTACGAGCAGTACTTC	CAYTGTAKSYEQYF
-	TRBV19	-	TRBJ1-3	TGTGCCAGTACCTCAGGGGCGAACACCATATATTTT	CASTSGANTIYF
-	TRBV19	-	TRBJ2-7	TGTGCCAGTAGTTTCAGGGTCGGAGAGCAGTACTTC	CASSFRVGEQYF
-	TRBV9	-	TRBJ1-1	TGTGCCAGCACCCCGCCGGGGGGTACTGAAGCTTTCTTT	CASTPPGGTEAFF
-	TRBV9	-	TRBJ2-3	TGTGCCAGCAGCGTAGGGAGGGACCCAGATACGCAGTATTTT	CASSVGRDPDTQYF
-	TRBV27	-	TRBJ1-1	TGTGCCAGCAGTTTTTCCCTCGGGGGGGTAATGAACACTGAAGCTTTCTTT	CASSFSLGGVMNTEAFF
-	TRBV11-2	-	TRBJ2-7	TGTGCCAGCAGCTTTCCAGTGCAGTACTTC	CASSFPVQYF
-	TRBV19	-	TRBJ1-5	TGTGCCAGTAGTATCGGGGTGCAGCCCCAGCATTTT	CASSIGVQPQHF
-	TRBV6-6	-	TRBJ1-1	TGTGCCAGCAGTTACGTGGGCACTGAAGCTTTCTTT	CASSYVGTEAFF
-	TRBV28	few	TRBJ1-1	TGTGCCAGCAGTTTCACCAAGGGAGCTTTCTTT	CASSFTKGAFF
-	TRBV10-2	-	TRBJ1-1	TGCGCCAGCAGTGAATGGTACTTTAGAGCTTTCTTT	CASSEWYFRAFF
-	TRBV18	-	TRBJ1-3	TGTGCCAGCTCACCAGCCCCAGGGTCCGGAAACACCATATATTTT	CASSPAPGSGNTIYF
TRBD1	TRBV19	-	TRBJ1-4	TGTGCCAGTAGTTCGGCCGGGACAGGAAATGAAAAACTGTTTTTT	CASSSAGTGNEKLFF
-	TRBV18	few	TRBJ2-5	TGTGCCAGCTCACCAGCGACAGAAGGGAACCAAGAGACCCAGTACTTC	CASSPATEGNQETQYF
TRBD1	TRBV7-9	medium-sized	TRBJ2-7	TGTGCCAGCAGCTACAAGACAGGGGGCGAATACTACGAGCAGTACTTC	CASSYKTGGEYYEQYF
-	TRBV7-2	-	TRBJ2-3	TGTGCCAGCAGCGGCGGTTTGAGCACAGATACGCAGTATTTT	CASSGGLSTDTQYF